Below are 20 T cell receptor beta chains sequenced from a single sample in a study of tumor-infiltrating lymphocytes in primary liver carcinoma (dated by TCRdb to 2016 to 2017). The reads were generated on an Illumina HiSeq 2500. TCRbeta-specific cDNA was reverse-transcribed from 500 ng total RNA using a constant-region primer and ProtoScript II reverse transcriptase. Three nested multiplex PCR rounds, following a slightly modified ARM-PCR procedure, were used to build the TCRbeta libraries. The first two PCR rounds used multiplex TRBV1-TRBV30 forward primers with a Cbeta reverse primer, each for about 11 cycles. TCRdb's own reprocessing of the public reads used fastp at Q25 and MiXCR and kept productive beta chains. Rows with one shared CDR3 protein collapse into an entry with the most common genes and DNA. This sample comprises 250,000 to 350,000 distinct CDR3 sequences, around 50% of them detected only once. Approximately 15% of the sample comes from the top ten.

RNA from unsorted whole blood was extracted with TRIzol reagent, and germline DNA was obtained with the DNeasy Blood & Tissue kit. The sample comprised peripheral blood. These receptors all stem from a woman younger than 45 with primary liver carcinoma and hepatitis B virus infection.

This clonotype has more than one count but fewer than ten. The chain combines TRBV5-6 with TRBJ2-2, with no clear D. Trimming shortened V by 2 bases and J by 7 bases, and 6 bases separated the two germline ends. CDR1 is SGHDT and CDR2 is YYEEEE in the germline V gene. This CDR3 is built from 12 residues. CDR3 amino acids: CASSLIDGELFF. In DNA, the CDR3 is TGTGCCAGCAGCTTAATAGACGGGGAGCTGTTTTTT.

As concerns this clonotype: The final CDR3 position lacks the conserved phenylalanine or tryptophan, pointing to a likely read error. The chain carries TRBV11-2 and TRBJ2-7; 11 nucleotides match TRBD2. In germline, CDR1 is SGHAT, CDR2 FQNNGV. Unmatched junction bases numbered 6, after V lost 5 bases and J lost 3 bases. This CDR3 is 15 amino acids long. The CDR3 spells CASSAIAGGHYEQYL. The DNA of the CDR3 is TGTGCCAGCAGCGCTATAGCGGGAGGGCACTACGAGCAGTACTTG.

Worth noting for this clonotype: Because it lacks the conserved phenylalanine or tryptophan at the end, this CDR3 is likely a read error. The chain is built from TRBV6-2 or TRBV6-3 and TRBJ2-4, with 7 bases matching TRBD1. The CDR3 is 14 amino acids. Germline trimming cut 2 bases from V and 7 bases from J; bases unmatched to any gene: 5. Germline loops: CDR1 MNHEY, CDR2 SVGEGT. This chain's CDR3 is CASSYRGLPNIQYS. The DNA of the CDR3 is TGTGCCAGCAGTTACAGGGGGCTGCCTAACATTCAGTACTCC.

This clonotype was picked up many times. The rearrangement joins TRBV29-1 to TRBJ1-2; maybe TRBD1 (6 bases). The CDR3 is 13 residues long. Per the germline V gene, CDR1 is SQVTM and CDR2 is ANQGSEA. Trimming removed 3 bases at V and 10 bases at J, with 18 bases between. The CDR3 protein is CSVDRGGHLPYTF. Here the CDR3 DNA reads TGCAGCGTTGACAGGGGTGGACACCTACCCTACACCTTC.

The chain joins TRBV28 to TRBJ1-1; no reliable D call. Germline V lookup: CDR1 MDHEN, CDR2 SYDVKM. V shed 2 bases and J shed 2 bases, with 9 bases lying between them. The CDR3 runs to 14 residues. The CDR3 DNA is TGTGCCAGCAGTTTAGCTCGATTTAACACTGAAGCTTTCTTT. Amino acids: CASSLARFNTEAFF.

This clonotype was seen many times. The chain joins TRBV4-2 to TRBJ2-7, with 13 bases identical to TRBD2. The V segment lost 4 bases and the J segment 4 bases; nucleotides outside the gene matches: 7. The CDR3 is made up of 16 amino acids. CDR1 is LGHNA and CDR2 is YNFKEQ in the germline V gene. The CDR3 reads CASSLSGLAGEYEQYF. For the CDR3, the DNA is TGTGCCAGCAGCCTCTCCGGACTAGCGGGAGAGTACGAGCAGTACTTC.

On this clonotype: At one end, the junction sequence differs from germline, possibly due to a read error. The chain couples TRBV6-1 to TRBJ2-2, with D possibly matching TRBD2 (6 bases). Germline loops: CDR1 MNHNS, CDR2 SASEGT. The CDR3 covers 14 residues. CDR3 coding DNA: TGTGCCAGCAGGGATTATGGGACTGCCGGGGGGCTGTTTTTT. Translation gives CASRDYGTAGGLFF.

This clonotype was seen at least ten times. The chain uses TRBV6-5 and TRBJ2-7, with D uncertain. Per germline, CDR1 MNHEY and CDR2 SVGAGI. Trimming left V 5 bases short and J 6 bases short, with 17 bases between. CDR3 length equals 14 residues. CDR3 protein: CASSDTPTYGEQYF. In DNA form, the CDR3 reads TGTGCCAGCAGTGACACCCCGACCTACGGCGAGCAGTACTTC.

The chain recombines TRBV7-9 with TRBJ2-1; D is undetermined. In germline, CDR1 is SEHNR, CDR2 FQNEAQ (reference sequence). The length of the CDR3 is 12 residues. Deletions cut 4 bases from V and 5 bases from J, with 6 bases between. This chain's CDR3 is CASSSIDNEQFF. CDR3 DNA sequence: TGTGCCAGCAGCTCAATAGACAATGAGCAGTTCTTC.

The chain has TRBV4-2 and TRBJ2-5; D gene unclear. The V and J ends lost 4 bases and 0 bases respectively, with 9 bases between them. Germline values: CDR1 LGHNA, CDR2 YNFKEQ. This CDR3 is 14 amino acids long. The CDR3 region has the DNA TGTGCCAGCAGCCCTTTTGATTACCAAGAGACCCAGTACTTC. It yields the protein CASSPFDYQETQYF.

Remarks on this clonotype: Without the conserved terminal phenylalanine or tryptophan, this CDR3 likely stems from a read error. The V gene is TRBV12-3 or TRBV12-4, the J gene TRBJ1-5; no clear D. Near its end, the DNA agrees better with TRBJ2-3, so the J call may be wrong. This CDR3 comprises 14 residues. The CDR3 bases are TGTGCCAGCAGCCCAACATGGTTTACTCAGCCCCAGTATTAT. This encodes CASSPTWFTQPQYY.

Details on this clonotype: A much larger clone is a single base away; this may be a read error. The rearrangement links TRBV29-1 to TRBJ2-7, with 11 bases that match TRBD2. V shed 6 bases, J shed 2 bases, and the junction held 6 bases outside the gene matches. This CDR3 has 14 amino acids. Germline-derived CDR1 and CDR2 are SQVTM and ANQGSEA. Here the CDR3 reads CSVTSGTGPYEQYF. The CDR3 nucleotides are TGCAGCGTGACTAGCGGGACAGGACCCTACGAGCAGTACTTC.

This clonotype has a count of ten or more. The chain carries TRBV6-2 or TRBV6-3 and TRBJ2-1; D gene ambiguous. The CDR3 is made up of 14 amino acids. In germline, CDR1 is MNHEY, CDR2 SVGEGT. V gave up 5 bases and J gave up 0 bases, with 8 bases separating them. CDR3 protein: CASSPMSSYNEQFF. In DNA form, the CDR3 reads TGTGCCAGCAGTCCCATGAGCTCCTACAATGAGCAGTTCTTC.

The chain joins TRBV6-6 to TRBJ1-5; D unclear. Matching the DNA end better, TRBJ2-3 makes the J call doubtful. The germline V gene encodes CDR1 MNHNY and CDR2 SVGAGI (reference sequence). This CDR3 is 11 amino acids long. As DNA, the CDR3 is TGTGCCAGCAGTTTGACTCAGCCCCAGTATTTT. Protein sequence: CASSLTQPQYF.

For this clonotype: At one boundary the junction diverges from the germline segment, which might be a read error. The rearrangement uses TRBV4-3 and TRBJ2-5; no reliable D call. From germline, CDR1 is LGHNA and CDR2 YSLEER. The CDR3 consists of 15 residues. CDR3 in DNA: TGCGCCAGCAGCCCTTGGGCGCACTCCTCCGAGACCCAGTGCTTC. Translating it yields CASSPWAHSSETQCF.

On this clonotype: The CDR3 does not end in the conserved phenylalanine or tryptophan, so this is likely a read error. The V gene is TRBV11-2, the J gene TRBJ2-1, with D unresolved. Trimming took off 7 bases at V and 8 bases at J, with 15 bases between the two ends. The germline gives CDR1 SGHAT, CDR2 FQNNGV. The CDR3 loop spans 13 amino acids. In nucleotides, the CDR3 is TGTGCCAGCATCGATGATATTAGGGATGAGCAGTTCTTA. Protein product: CASIDDIRDEQFL.

This clonotype was seen more than once but under ten times. This chain connects TRBV12-3 or TRBV12-4 to TRBJ1-5, with D tentatively TRBD1 (6 bases). With 7 bases removed from V and 4 bases from J, the gap between germline ends came to 14 bases. The CDR3 sequence is 14 residues long. The CDR3 here is CASNRGGRNQPQHF. Here the CDR3 DNA reads TGTGCCAGCAACCGTGGGGGGCGGAATCAGCCCCAGCATTTT.

The rearrangement joins TRBV6-1 to TRBJ2-5, with 7 bases identical to TRBD1. The CDR3 extends over 14 amino acids. CDR1 and CDR2 from the germline V gene are MNHNS and SASEGT. V shed 2 bases, J shed 4 bases, and the junction held 4 bases outside the gene matches. CDR3 coding DNA: TGTGCCAGCAGTGAAATGACAGGGACAGAGACCCAGTACTTC. Translated: CASSEMTGTETQYF.

Turning to this clonotype: A single base separates this from a much larger clone, so it may be a read error. This rearrangement joins TRBV7-9 to TRBJ1-2; D call uncertain. The CDR3 extends over 12 amino acids. Germline CDR1 SEHNR, CDR2 FQNEAQ (reference sequence). V lost 5 bases and J lost 4, with 8 bases in between. The CDR3 spells CASSVDGYGYTF. The CDR3 DNA reads TGTGCCAGCAGCGTCGACGGCTATGGCTACACCTTC.

A few counts support this clonotype. The chain employs TRBV5-1 and TRBJ2-3; D is uncertain. V was cut by 6 bases and J by 0 bases, with 11 bases left in between. CDR1 is SGHRS, CDR2 YFSETQ, per germline. The CDR3 runs 14 residues. The CDR3 DNA reads as TGCGCCAGCACCAAGGTTAGGAGCACAGATACGCAGTATTTT. Amino acids: CASTKVRSTDTQYF.